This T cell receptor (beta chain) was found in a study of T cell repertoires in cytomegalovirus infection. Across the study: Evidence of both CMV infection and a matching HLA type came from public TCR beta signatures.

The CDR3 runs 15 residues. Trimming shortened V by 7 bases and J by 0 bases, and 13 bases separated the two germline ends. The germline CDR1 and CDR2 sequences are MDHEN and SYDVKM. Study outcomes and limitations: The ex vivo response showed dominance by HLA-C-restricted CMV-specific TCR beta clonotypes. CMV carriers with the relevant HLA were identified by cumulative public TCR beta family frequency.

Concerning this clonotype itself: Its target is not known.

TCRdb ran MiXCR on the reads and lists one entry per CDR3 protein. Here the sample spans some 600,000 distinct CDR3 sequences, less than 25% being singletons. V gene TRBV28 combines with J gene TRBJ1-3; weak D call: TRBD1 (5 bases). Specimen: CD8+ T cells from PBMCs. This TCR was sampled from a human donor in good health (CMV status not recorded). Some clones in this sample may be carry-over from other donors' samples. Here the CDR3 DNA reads TGTGCCAGCAAAAGCACCGGGGGCTCTGGAAACACCATATATTTT. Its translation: CASKSTGGSGNTIYF.